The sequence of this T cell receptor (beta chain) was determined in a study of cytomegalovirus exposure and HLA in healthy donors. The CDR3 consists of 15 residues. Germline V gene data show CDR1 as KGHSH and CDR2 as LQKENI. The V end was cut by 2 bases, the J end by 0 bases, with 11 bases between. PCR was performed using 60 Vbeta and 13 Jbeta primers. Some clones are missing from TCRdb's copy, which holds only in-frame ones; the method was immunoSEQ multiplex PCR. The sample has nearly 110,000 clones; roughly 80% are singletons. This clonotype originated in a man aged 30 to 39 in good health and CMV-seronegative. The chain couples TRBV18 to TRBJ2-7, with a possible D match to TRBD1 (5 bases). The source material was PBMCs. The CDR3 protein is CASSPSRASSYEQYF. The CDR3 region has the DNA TGTGCCAGCTCACCAAGCAGGGCGAGCTCCTACGAGCAGTACTTC.